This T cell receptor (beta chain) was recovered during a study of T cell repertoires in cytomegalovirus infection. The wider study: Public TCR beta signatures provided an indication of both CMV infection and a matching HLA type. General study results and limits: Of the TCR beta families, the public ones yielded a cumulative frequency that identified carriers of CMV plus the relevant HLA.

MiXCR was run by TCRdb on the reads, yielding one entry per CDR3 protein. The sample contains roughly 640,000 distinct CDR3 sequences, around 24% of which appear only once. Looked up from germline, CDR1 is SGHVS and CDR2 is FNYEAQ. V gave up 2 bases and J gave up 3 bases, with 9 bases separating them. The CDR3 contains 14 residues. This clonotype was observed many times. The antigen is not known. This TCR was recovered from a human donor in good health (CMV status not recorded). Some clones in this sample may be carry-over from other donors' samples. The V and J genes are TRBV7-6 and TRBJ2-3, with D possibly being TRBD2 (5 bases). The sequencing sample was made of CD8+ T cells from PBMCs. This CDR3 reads CASSLFEGTDTQYF. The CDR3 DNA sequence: TGTGCCAGCAGCTTATTCGAGGGAACAGATACGCAGTATTTT.